This TCR beta chain was identified during a study of T cell responses to AZD1222 COVID-19 vaccine. The junction had 6 bases not matched to a gene; V was cut back by 6 bases and J by 4 bases. CDR3 length equals 14 residues. Germline assignment: CDR1 SQVTM and CDR2 ANQGSEA. Data came from immunoSEQ multiplex PCR; TCRdb stores just in-frame clones and leaves some out. This table holds around 120,000 clones, 90% found once. The specimen comprised peripheral blood, sampled on day 0 of AZD1222 vaccination. The sequence was obtained from an adult in good health. The V gene is TRBV29-1, the J gene TRBJ2-3; 11 nucleotides align to TRBD2. CDR3 nucleotides: TGCAGCGTATCCGGGACTAGCGGTCCAGATACGCAGTATTTT. Translation: CSVSGTSGPDTQYF.